This T cell receptor (beta chain) came from a study of blood T cells in healthy people across ages. Study conclusions and caveats: A strong correlation was found between TCR beta diversity and the percentage of naive T cells.

This CDR3 has 16 residues. Germline V lookup: CDR1 SGHRS, CDR2 YFSETQ. After removal of 7 bases from V and 3 bases from J, the junction contained 15 bases not matched to a gene. As regards this clonotype: No antigen is known for it.

The authors ran a second PCR of 7 to 11 cycles using a sample-barcoded 5' primer and a J-beta primer mix. Sequencing of every sample gave 2.5 million or more CDR3-containing paired-end reads. TCRdb processed the 5' RACE reads anew with MiXCR; each CDR3 protein has one entry. The sample lists roughly 800,000 distinct CDR3 sequences, roughly 60% occurring once. This clonotype was obtained from a man aged 25-40 years in good health. V is TRBV5-1 and J is TRBJ2-5; 7 bases map to TRBD1. Sequenced input: blood. The CDR3 bases are TGCGCCAGCGGCCCTGAACCGGGACAGAGAAAAGAGACCCAGTACTTC. This sequence encodes CASGPEPGQRKETQYF. The entire variable domain, with the rest obtained from reference TRBV5-1 and TRBJ2-5, is as follows: KAGVTQTPRYLIKTRGQQVTLSCSPISGHRSVSWYQQTPGQGLQFLFEYFSETQRNKGNFPGRFSGRQFSNSRSEMNVSTLELGDSALYLCASGPEPGQRKETQYFGPGTRLLVL.